These 11 T cell receptor beta chains originate from one sample sequenced in a study of T cells in women clearing cervical HPV infection. The assay was immunoSEQ multiplex PCR, and TCRdb's table has in-frame clones only and misses some. This table lists roughly 45,000 clones. Sequenced: blood buffy coat. These TCRs come from a woman aged 18-70 years with a cervical HPV16 infection that either progressed to CIN3+ or cleared (not recorded which).

Details on this clone: The read ends 3 residues shy of where the CDR3 ends; the end is completed using the germline J gene. The rearrangement uses TRBV18 and TRBJ2-2; D unclear. Germline lookup yields CDR1 KGHSH and CDR2 LQKENI. This CDR3 region has 16 residues. V was cut by 3 bases and J by 7 bases, with 18 bases left in between. CDR3 bases read: TGTGCCAGCTCACCCCCCAGCAAGCAGCGTGTCGGGGAG. This sequence encodes CASSPPSKQRVGE. The entire CDR3 is CASSPPSKQRVGELFF.

Turning to this clone: The DNA ends 3 residues before the CDR3 does, and the rest of the CDR3 is filled in from the germline J gene. The V call is TRBV20-1, the J call TRBJ2-3; TRBD2 matches 8 bases. Germline CDR1 reads DFQATT; CDR2 reads SNEGSKA (reference sequence). Trimming took 1 base from V and 1 from J; bases not matched to a gene: 4. This CDR3 contains 15 residues. CDR3 bases read: TGCAGTGCTAGAGCAGAGCGGGGGCGCACAGATACG. Protein: CSARAERGRTDT. The whole CDR3 protein reads CSARAERGRTDTQYF.

The CDR3 DNA, read in part, is TGTGCCAGCAGCCCCCTAGGGGGGGCAGGCGGGGAG. Residues: CASSPLGGAGGE. The full CDR3 reads CASSPLGGAGGELFF. The chain carries TRBV12-3 or TRBV12-4 and TRBJ2-2; a weak D match, TRBD2 (7 bases). The read is 3 residues too short to cover the CDR3 end, so that end is filled in from the germline J gene. CDR3 length equals 15 residues. V lost 6 bases, J lost 7 bases, and 18 bases lay in between.

On this clone: The read halts 3 residues ahead of the CDR3 end, with the missing end drawn from the germline J gene. V usage is TRBV2 and J usage is TRBJ2-7; possibly TRBD1 for D (6 bases). Trimming pared 6 bases from V and 5 bases from J, leaving 14 bases between. The germline V gene encodes CDR1 SNHLY and CDR2 FYNNEI. The CDR3 contains 13 residues. The CDR3 protein is CASRPGQSHEQYF. CDR3 DNA (partial): TGTGCCAGCAGACCCGGACAGTCGCACGAG. Variable domain in full (rest from reference TRBV2 and TRBJ2-7): EPEVTQTPSHQVTQMGQEVILRCVPISNHLYFYWYRQILGQKVEFLVSFYNNEISEKSEIFDDQFSVERPDGSNFTLKIRSTKLEDSAMYFCASRPGQSHEQYFGPGTRLTVT.

On this clone itself: The DNA ends 3 residues before the CDR3 does, and the rest of the CDR3 is filled in from the germline J gene. This rearrangement joins TRBV19 to TRBJ2-3; D unresolved. CDR1 is LNHDA, CDR2 SQIVND, per germline (reference sequence). CDR3 length equals 13 residues. Trimming cost V 3 bases and J 0 bases, with 4 bases left between them. CDR3: CASSIGSTDTQYF. CDR3 bases read: TGTGCCAGTAGTATTGGCAGCACAGATACG.

In regard to this clone: The missing CDR3 end, 3 residues past where the read stops, is filled in from the germline J gene. The chain recombines TRBV7-9 with TRBJ2-7; D remains ambiguous. The CDR3 spans 11 residues. Germline values: CDR1 SEHNR, CDR2 FQNEAQ (reference sequence). Trimming pared 5 bases from V and 6 bases from J, leaving 8 bases between. CDR3 sequence reads: CASSPDGEQYF. CDR3 DNA (partial): TGTGCCAGCAGCCCAGATGGCGAG.

As concerns this clone: Coverage ceases 3 residues before the CDR3 finishes, and the germline J gene fills in the end. The V call is TRBV10-3, the J call TRBJ2-7; 8 bases align to TRBD2. The CDR3 consists of 16 residues. V shed 0 bases, J shed 2 bases, and the junction held 6 bases outside the gene matches. Germline V gene data show CDR1 as ENHRY and CDR2 as SYGVKD. The CDR3 is CAISESGGASAYEQYF. The sequenced CDR3 bases are TGTGCCATCAGTGAGTCCGGGGGGGCCTCTGCCTACGAG.

As for this clone: The CDR3 end falls 3 residues outside the read, so it is completed with the germline J gene. This chain joins TRBV7-6 and TRBJ1-6, with TRBD1 matching over 8 bases. The J segment lost 8 bases and the V segment lost 4 bases, leaving 4 bases of the junction unmatched. The CDR3 covers 14 residues. Germline CDR1 and CDR2: SGHVS and FNYEAQ. CDR3 loop: CASSSRQGHSPLHF. The CDR3 DNA, read in part, is TGTGCCAGCAGCTCCCGACAGGGGCATTCACCC.

In the case of this clone: The read ends 3 residues before the CDR3 terminus; that terminus is restored from the germline J gene. This chain uses TRBV20-1 with TRBJ1-5; D is ambiguous. The CDR3 length is 14 residues. V gave up 5 bases and J gave up 3 bases, with 14 bases separating them. Germline V gene lookup returns CDR1 DFQATT and CDR2 SNEGSKA (reference sequence). This CDR3 is CSAQGRGINQPQHF. The sequenced CDR3 bases are TGCAGTGCTCAAGGTCGGGGAATCAATCAGCCC.

On this clone itself: The DNA ends 3 residues before the CDR3 does, and the rest of the CDR3 is filled in from the germline J gene. This chain uses TRBV19 with TRBJ1-1, with D uncertain. Germline V lookup: CDR1 LNHDA, CDR2 SQIVND (reference sequence). V dropped 0 bases and J dropped 4 bases, with 6 bases sitting between them. The CDR3 runs 13 residues. The CDR3 spells CASSIDRATEAFF. The part of the CDR3 DNA that was read is TGTGCCAGTAGTATAGATAGGGCCACTGAA.

Regarding this clone: Read coverage stops 3 residues before the CDR3 terminus; the germline J gene supplies the remainder. V usage is TRBV13 and J usage is TRBJ1-2; 8 nucleotides align to TRBD1. Germline-derived CDR1 and CDR2 are PRHDT and FYEKMQ (reference sequence). The CDR3 sequence is 14 residues long. The part of the CDR3 DNA that was read is TGTGCCAGCAGCGGGACAGGAGGTGGAGTAGCC. Translation gives CASSGTGGGVA. The whole CDR3 sequence reads CASSGTGGGVAYTF.